Detailed here is one T cell receptor beta chain. The antigen it binds to is not known. No per-base quality is available; no much larger clone lies one base away. This sample is part of a study of blood T cell repertoires in COVID-19 (TCRdb year 2020). About the study as a whole: Samples covering the acute and convalescent phases of COVID-19 were provided by collaborators in the United States, Italy and Spain. The material from the prospective study consisted of cDNA or gDNA derived from T cells, B-cell-depleted T cells, or PBMCs. The dataset comprised deeply sampled blood TCRbeta repertoires from subjects exposed to, actively infected with, or recovered from COVID-19. The repertoires were released in a freely available public database meant as a resource for research on the immune response to SARS-CoV-2. Samples were obtained from the ongoing ImmuneRACE study (first 160 participants) and from about 1,300 subjects provided by 6 global collaborators. A de-identified subject ID, COVID-19 status, age in years and sex were almost always included in the sample metadata. Where HLA class I and class II types were available, the types were taken from metadata supplied by the sample provider, not from assay-based typing.

TCRbeta CDR3 regions were amplified from genomic DNA by means of the immunoSEQ Assay, a bias-controlled multiplex PCR. The paper's processing steps were these. The number of nucleated cells in each sample was estimated by amplification of reference gene primers within the assay. Sequence reads were collapsed and filtered to measure the absolute abundance of every unique TCRbeta CDR3 rearrangement. For each sample, productive Simpson clonality was calculated as the square root of Simpson's diversity index across productive rearrangements. In TCRdb, the immuneACCESS table is reduced to in-frame sequences with V and J assigned. These tables do not hold every clone; where another copy was compared, an unresolved V gene accounts for under half, and the others remain unexplained. The DNA was the basis for D and trimming; V, J and clone size are from that table. This sample is represented by about 130,000 clones; less than 85% of them were singletons. 10% to 15% of the sample rests with the top ten.

The collaborating institutions used their own protocols to collect whole blood in K2EDTA tubes. Collaborator samples were shipped for TCRbeta analysis as frozen whole blood, isolated PBMCs, or DNA extracted from either sample type. The CDR3 goes from the cysteine to the phenylalanine over 14 residues. CDR3 DNA is the only sequence kept; it has 42 bases, read in frame from the first base. According to the germline V gene (reference sequence), CDR1 reads SGHKS and CDR2 reads YYEKEE. At the junction V is shortened by 2 bases and J by 0 bases, with 7 bases in between. Overall study outcomes, separate from this receptor: The quantity of clinical and demographic metadata differed by source and by participant and was supplied without curation.

The receptor was isolated from a woman aged 55-69 years with acute or convalescent COVID-19. The material sequenced was peripheral blood. The V gene is TRBV5-5 and the J gene is TRBJ2-3; no D gene is confidently identified. At the DNA level, the sequence is TGTGCCAGCAGCTTAGAGTCTAGCACAGATACGCAGTATTTT. This encodes CASSLESSTDTQYF.